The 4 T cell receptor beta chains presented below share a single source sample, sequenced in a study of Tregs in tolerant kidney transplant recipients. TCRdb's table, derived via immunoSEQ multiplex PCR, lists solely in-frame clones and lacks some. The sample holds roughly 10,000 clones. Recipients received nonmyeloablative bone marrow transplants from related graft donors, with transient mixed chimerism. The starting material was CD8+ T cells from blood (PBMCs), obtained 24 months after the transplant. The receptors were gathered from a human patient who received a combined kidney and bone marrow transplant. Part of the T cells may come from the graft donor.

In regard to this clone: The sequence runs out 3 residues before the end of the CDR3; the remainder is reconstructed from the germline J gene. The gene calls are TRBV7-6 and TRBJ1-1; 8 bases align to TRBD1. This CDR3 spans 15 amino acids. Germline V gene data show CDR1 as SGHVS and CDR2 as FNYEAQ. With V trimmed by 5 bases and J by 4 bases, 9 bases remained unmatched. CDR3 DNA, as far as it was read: TGTGCCAGCAGCGACGGAGGACAGGGTCTCACTGAA. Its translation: CASSDGGQGLTE. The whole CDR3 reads CASSDGGQGLTEAFF.

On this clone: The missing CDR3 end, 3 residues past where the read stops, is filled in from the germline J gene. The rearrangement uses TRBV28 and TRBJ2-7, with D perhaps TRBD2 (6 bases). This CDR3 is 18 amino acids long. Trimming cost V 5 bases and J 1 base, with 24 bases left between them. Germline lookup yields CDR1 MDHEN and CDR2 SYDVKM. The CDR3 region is CASSPSSKGLAVSYEQYF. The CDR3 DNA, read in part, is TGTGCCAGCAGTCCCTCCTCCAAGGGGTTAGCGGTGTCCTACGAG.

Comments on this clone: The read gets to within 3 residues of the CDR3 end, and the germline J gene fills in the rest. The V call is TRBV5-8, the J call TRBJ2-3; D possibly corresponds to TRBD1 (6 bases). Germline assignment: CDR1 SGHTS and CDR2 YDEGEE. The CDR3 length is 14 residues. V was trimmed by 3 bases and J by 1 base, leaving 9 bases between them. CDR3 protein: CASSYWTGTDTQYF. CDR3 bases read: TGTGCCAGCAGCTACTGGACAGGCACAGATACG.

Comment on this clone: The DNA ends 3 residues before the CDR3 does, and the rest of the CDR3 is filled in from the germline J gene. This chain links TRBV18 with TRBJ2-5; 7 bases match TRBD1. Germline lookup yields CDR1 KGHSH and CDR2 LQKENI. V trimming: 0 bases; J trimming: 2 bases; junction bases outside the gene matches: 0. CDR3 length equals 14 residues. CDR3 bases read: TGTGCCAGCTCACCACCGACAGGGCAAGAGACC. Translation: CASSPPTGQET. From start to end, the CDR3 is CASSPPTGQETQYF.